This T cell receptor beta chain originates from a study of blood T cell repertoires in COVID-19. The CDR3 has 21 residues. Looked up from germline, CDR1 is KGHDR and CDR2 is SFDVKD. The ends lost 5 bases at V and 4 bases at J; junction bases unmatched: 19. Which cohort a participant joined came from the clinical history participants gave. Before being deemed recovered, Cohort 3 donors had two negative PCRs, clearance, or symptom resolution. Sequencing used immunoSEQ multiplex PCR; TCRdb keeps in-frame clones, though not all of them. The data show more than 150,000 clones, about nine tenths seen once. The sequence was collected from a woman aged 25 to 39 who had recovered from COVID-19. V usage is TRBV24-1 and J usage is TRBJ2-1, with 13 bases that match TRBD2. The material sequenced was PBMCs or T cells enriched from blood (not recorded which). The CDR3 DNA reads TGTGCCACCAGTGGTCCCCCATCACTAGCGGGAGGGGGGGGAAAATACAATGAGCAGTTCTTC. Protein: CATSGPPSLAGGGGKYNEQFF.